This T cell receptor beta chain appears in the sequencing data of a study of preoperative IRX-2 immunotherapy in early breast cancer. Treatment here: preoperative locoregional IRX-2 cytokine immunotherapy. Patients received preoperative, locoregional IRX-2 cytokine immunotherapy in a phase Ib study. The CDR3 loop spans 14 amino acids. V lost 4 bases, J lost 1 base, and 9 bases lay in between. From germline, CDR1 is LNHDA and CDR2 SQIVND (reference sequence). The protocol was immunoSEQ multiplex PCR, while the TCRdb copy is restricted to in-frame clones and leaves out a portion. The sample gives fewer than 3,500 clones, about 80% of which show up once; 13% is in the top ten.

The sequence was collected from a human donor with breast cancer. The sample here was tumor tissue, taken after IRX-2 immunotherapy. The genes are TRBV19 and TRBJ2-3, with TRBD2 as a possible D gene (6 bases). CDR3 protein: CASSTSGGTDTQYF. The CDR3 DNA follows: TGTGCCAGTAGTACCTCGGGAGGCACAGATACGCAGTATTTT.